These 30 T cell receptor beta chains were sequenced from one sample in a study of blood T cell repertoires in COVID-19. TCRdb keeps only in-frame clones here, not all; method: immunoSEQ multiplex PCR. The sample lists 200,000 or so clones, roughly nine tenths occurring once. Sequenced input: peripheral blood. The receptors derive from a man in his 70s with acute or convalescent COVID-19.

The chain has TRBV5-6 and TRBJ1-3; 7 nucleotides match TRBD1. V shed 4 bases and J 4 bases; nucleotides not matched to a gene: 5. Germline CDR1 is SGHDT and CDR2 is YYEEEE. The CDR3 has 14 amino acids. CDR3 DNA sequence: TGTGCCAGCAGCACGGGACAGCTCGGAAACACCATATATTTT. It is translated as CASSTGQLGNTIYF.

The J gene is TRBJ2-1, the V gene TRBV7-2; 7 bases line up with TRBD1. The CDR3 runs to 14 residues. V dropped 0 bases and J dropped 8; count of bases not matched to a gene: 4. Germline V gene lookup returns CDR1 SGHTA and CDR2 FQGNSA. The DNA for the CDR3 is TGTGCCAGCAGCTTAGCCCTAACAGGGGATGAGCAGTTCTTC. This codes for CASSLALTGDEQFF.

This sequence joins TRBV7-2 and TRBJ1-6; 7 bases map to TRBD1. Trimming cost V 1 base and J 8 bases; bases outside gene matches: 5. The CDR3 consists of 15 residues. CDR1 SGHTA and CDR2 FQGNSA come from the germline V gene. The CDR3 protein is CASSLEGAGDSPLHF. CDR3 nucleotides: TGTGCCAGCAGCTTAGAGGGGGCAGGGGATTCACCCCTCCACTTT.

V is TRBV28 and J is TRBJ2-7, with TRBD2 matching over 11 bases. The CDR3 loop spans 18 amino acids. J was trimmed by 0 bases and V by 0 bases; bases with no gene match: 7. Germline CDR1 reads MDHEN; CDR2 reads SYDVKM. This CDR3 is CASSLWSPTSGTSYEQYF. The CDR3 DNA follows: TGTGCCAGCAGTTTATGGTCCCCGACTAGCGGGACCTCCTACGAGCAGTACTTC.

With regard to this clone: This CDR3 is also generated by other DNA sequences in the sample. The chain joins TRBV9 to TRBJ2-3, with 9 bases identical to TRBD1. This CDR3 is built from 14 residues. Germline V lookup: CDR1 SGDLS, CDR2 YYNGEE. V was pared by 2 bases and J by 6 bases, with 4 bases of the junction left unmatched. The CDR3 DNA follows: TGTGCCAGCAGCGTGACAGGGGGAGTGGATACGCAGTATTTT. It is translated as CASSVTGGVDTQYF.

The rearrangement joins TRBV3-1 (or the pseudogene TRBV3-2) to TRBJ1-2; D ambiguous. V was cut by 2 bases and J by 6 bases, with 16 bases left in between. Germline V gene data show CDR1 as LGHDT and CDR2 as YNNKEL (reference sequence). This CDR3 has 15 amino acids. DNA for the CDR3: TGTGCCAGCAGCCAAAGCCGGACTGGACCCCATGGCTACACCTTC. Amino acid sequence: CASSQSRTGPHGYTF.

The table lists this clone with a few counts. The rearrangement joins TRBV13 to TRBJ2-3; tentative D call: TRBD2 (6 bases). V lost 4 bases to trimming and J lost 3 bases, with 17 bases between them. This CDR3 spans 16 amino acids. The V gene's germline CDR1 is PRHDT and CDR2 FYEKMQ (reference sequence). The CDR3: CASSSIGLGRTDTQYF. CDR3 DNA: TGTGCCAGCAGCTCTATAGGGCTGGGGAGGACAGATACGCAGTATTTT.

The chain carries TRBV6-2 or TRBV6-3 and TRBJ2-7; tentative D call: TRBD1 (5 bases). CDR1 is MNHEY, CDR2 SVGEGT, per germline. Trimming took off 5 bases at V and 0 bases at J, with 17 bases between the two ends. The length of the CDR3 is 16 residues. The CDR3 sequence: CASSGKKGAVSYEQYF. The CDR3 DNA is TGTGCCAGCAGTGGCAAAAAAGGGGCCGTCTCCTACGAGCAGTACTTC.

This chain links TRBV6-2 or TRBV6-3 with TRBJ1-1, with 9 positions matching TRBD1. Trimming cost V 5 bases and J 4 bases; bases outside gene matches: 2. Germline V gene data show CDR1 as MNHEY and CDR2 as SVGEGT. The CDR3 has 13 amino acids. The CDR3 DNA reads as TGTGCCAGCAGTCAGACAGGGGGCACTGAAGCTTTCTTT. Its translation: CASSQTGGTEAFF.

This rearrangement joins TRBV18 to TRBJ2-7; 10 nucleotides match TRBD1. V shed 3 bases, J shed 2 bases, and the junction held 10 bases outside the gene matches. The CDR3 has 17 residues. Germline lookup yields CDR1 KGHSH and CDR2 LQKENI. The DNA of the CDR3 is TGTGCCAGCTCACCGTCCCAGAAGGGGACAGGGGCCTACGAGCAGTACTTC. It codes for CASSPSQKGTGAYEQYF.

V and J are TRBV11-1 and TRBJ1-4; D unclear. The CDR3 length is 16 residues. The V end lost 1 base, the J end lost 2 bases, and 11 bases lay between the germline ends. Germline V CDR1 and CDR2: SGHAT, FQDESV (reference sequence). The CDR3 region is CASSLGYSRTNEKLFF. The CDR3 DNA reads as TGTGCCAGCAGCTTAGGGTACTCGCGGACTAATGAAAAACTGTTTTTT.

This chain joins TRBV10-3 and TRBJ1-1, with 7 bases lining up with TRBD1. The CDR3 totals 13 residues. CDR1 is ENHRY and CDR2 is SYGVKD in the germline V gene. The junction had 3 bases not matched to a gene; V was cut back by 8 bases and J by 0 bases. The CDR3 loop is CAIQTGMNTEAFF. For the CDR3, the DNA is TGTGCCATCCAGACAGGGATGAACACTGAAGCTTTCTTT.

This clone is medium-sized within its sample. V gene TRBV30 combines with J gene TRBJ2-2; 9 bases align to TRBD2. V was clipped by 3 bases and J by 6 bases; unmatched bases: 14. The CDR3 is 17 residues long. Germline V CDR1 and CDR2: GTSNPN, SVGIG (reference sequence). The CDR3 DNA is TGTGCCTGGAGGCAACTGGGTAGCGGGAGTCCCCCCGGGGAGCTGTTTTTT. Its translation is CAWRQLGSGSPPGELFF.

This clone was recorded only once. This CDR3 is CAWSYRLSRDTIYF. The DNA for the CDR3 is TGTGCCTGGAGTTACCGCCTCTCTCGGGACACCATATATTTT. The chain recombines TRBV30 with TRBJ1-3, with D unresolved. V lost 2 bases and J 8 bases, leaving 16 bases between the germline ends. This CDR3 has 14 amino acids. The germline V gene encodes CDR1 GTSNPN and CDR2 SVGIG (reference sequence).

This clone was detected only once. The V call is TRBV7-9, the J call TRBJ2-3, with 8 bases that match TRBD2. This CDR3 is 15 amino acids long. V shed 3 bases and J 5 bases; nucleotides not matched to a gene: 7. The V gene's germline CDR1 is SEHNR and CDR2 FQNEAQ (reference sequence). For the CDR3, the DNA is TGTGCCAGCAGCTTCGACGGGAGGGAAGAAGATACGCAGTATTTT. Amino acids: CASSFDGREEDTQYF.

This rearrangement joins TRBV7-7 to TRBJ2-3; 10 nucleotides align to TRBD1. J was trimmed by 3 bases and V by 5 bases; bases with no gene match: 5. Germline-derived CDR1 and CDR2 are SSHAT and FNYEAQ (reference sequence). The CDR3 consists of 15 residues. The CDR3 here is CASSQTGGRTDTQYF. The CDR3 DNA sequence: TGTGCCAGCAGCCAGACAGGGGGCAGGACAGATACGCAGTATTTT.

This sequence joins TRBV28 and TRBJ1-2; 7 bases fit TRBD1. Germline assignment: CDR1 MDHEN and CDR2 SYDVKM. There are 13 residues in the CDR3. Losses at the gene ends were 4 bases for V and 8 bases for J; bases not matched to a gene: 7. The CDR3 sequence: CASSSQTGSGYTF. The CDR3 nucleotides read TGTGCCAGCAGTTCCCAGACAGGGTCCGGCTACACCTTC.

The chain recombines TRBV4-3 with TRBJ1-1, with TRBD1 as a possible D gene (5 bases). The CDR3 consists of 16 residues. Germline CDR1 LGHNA, CDR2 YSLEER. Trimming shortened V by 0 bases and J by 5 bases, and 16 bases separated the two germline ends. This chain's CDR3 is CASSQDYQGAGTEAFF. For the CDR3, the DNA is TGCGCCAGCAGCCAAGACTATCAAGGGGCCGGGACTGAAGCTTTCTTT.

This chain links TRBV2 with TRBJ2-7; possibly TRBD2 for D (6 bases). Germline CDR1 reads SNHLY; CDR2 reads FYNNEI. With 6 bases removed from V and 3 bases from J, the gap between germline ends came to 12 bases. This CDR3 has 13 residues. In nucleotides, the CDR3 is TGTGCCAGCAGGTTGGGACTCCTCTACGAGCAGTACTTC. Translation: CASRLGLLYEQYF.

V and J are TRBV19 and TRBJ1-2; D not resolved. V was shortened by 11 bases and J by 8 bases, with 18 bases between the two germline ends. The CDR3 extends over 12 amino acids. Per the germline V gene, CDR1 is LNHDA and CDR2 is SQIVND (reference sequence). The CDR3 here is CAVGLTLGGYTF. CDR3 DNA sequence: TGTGCCGTTGGACTGACCCTAGGAGGCTACACCTTC.

This clone has more than one count but fewer than ten. The chain combines TRBV3-1 (or the pseudogene TRBV3-2) with TRBJ1-1; 11 bases are a match to TRBD1. Germline assignment: CDR1 LGHDT and CDR2 YNNKEL (reference sequence). The CDR3 spans 15 residues. Trimming removed 2 bases from V and 3 bases from J; junction bases left unmatched: 2. In nucleotides, the CDR3 is TGTGCCAGCAGCCAATCGGACAGGGGGCACACTGAAGCTTTCTTT. Translated, it gives CASSQSDRGHTEAFF.

The J gene is TRBJ2-5, the V gene TRBV30; no clear D. The V and J ends lost 4 bases and 3 bases respectively, with 9 bases between them. Germline V gene data show CDR1 as GTSNPN and CDR2 as SVGIG (reference sequence). The CDR3 length is 12 residues. The CDR3 spells CAWTPTEETQYF. In DNA, the CDR3 is TGTGCCTGGACTCCCACAGAAGAGACCCAGTACTTC.

A single count supports this clone. V usage is TRBV19 and J usage is TRBJ2-1, with 8 bases identical to TRBD2. Germline lookup yields CDR1 LNHDA and CDR2 SQIVND (reference sequence). The trim removed 3 bases at V and 6 bases at J, leaving 4 bases unmatched. The CDR3 length is 14 residues. Written as DNA, the CDR3 is TGTGCCAGTAGTATGGGCGGGAGGTCCAATGAGCAGTTCTTC. As protein: CASSMGGRSNEQFF.

The rearrangement joins TRBV4-1 to TRBJ1-5; no clear D. Germline CDR1 MGHRA, CDR2 YSYEKL. This CDR3 spans 14 amino acids. V lost 0 bases and J 4 bases, leaving 7 bases between the germline ends. CDR3 sequence reads: CASSQDRGNQPQHF. The CDR3 DNA sequence: TGCGCCAGCAGCCAAGATAGAGGAAATCAGCCCCAGCATTTT.

This sequence joins TRBV19 and TRBJ2-1, with D tentatively TRBD2 (5 bases). The CDR3 loop spans 15 amino acids. Between the trimmed V and J ends, which lost 10 bases and 2 bases, there was a span of 18 bases. The V gene's germline CDR1 is LNHDA and CDR2 SQIVND (reference sequence). The CDR3 region has the DNA TGTGCCACTTCCTCCCCGGAGAGGGCCTACAATGAGCAGTTCTTC. This sequence encodes CATSSPERAYNEQFF.

The chain links TRBV29-1 to TRBJ2-7; the match to TRBD2 covers 10 bases. Germline trimming cut 4 bases from V and 9 bases from J; bases unmatched to any gene: 12. This CDR3 comprises 14 residues. Germline-derived CDR1 and CDR2 are SQVTM and ANQGSEA. CDR3: CSVGIQASGRVQYF. CDR3 bases: TGCAGCGTTGGTATTCAGGCTAGCGGGAGAGTGCAGTACTTC.

CDR3 sequence reads: CASTSGGLSSYNEQFF. The CDR3 DNA reads TGTGCCAGCACCTCAGGGGGCCTGAGCTCCTACAATGAGCAGTTCTTC. The chain recombines TRBV5-4 with TRBJ2-1, with 8 bases that match TRBD1. The CDR3 is 16 residues long. Germline values: CDR1 SGHNT, CDR2 YYREEE (reference sequence). The junction had 8 bases not matched to a gene; V was cut back by 6 bases and J by 0 bases.

The chain employs TRBV15 and TRBJ2-5, with D unclear. Between the trimmed V and J ends, which lost 0 bases and 1 base, there was a span of 12 bases. The CDR3 has 16 amino acids. In germline, CDR1 is LNHNV, CDR2 YYDKDF (reference sequence). The CDR3, as DNA: TGTGCCACCAGCAGAGATCTACGGCGGCTCCAAGAGACCCAGTACTTC. This translates into CATSRDLRRLQETQYF.

The rearrangement joins TRBV10-2 to TRBJ1-1; D is perhaps TRBD1 (5 bases). Germline CDR1 is WSHSY and CDR2 is SAAADI. Trimming shortened V by 8 bases and J by 1 base, and 23 bases separated the two germline ends. CDR3 length: 17 amino acids. The CDR3 here is CASLSGLRYSGNTEAFF. CDR3 DNA: TGCGCCAGCCTTTCAGGGCTTCGGTATTCCGGGAACACTGAAGCTTTCTTT.

This sequence joins TRBV12-3 or TRBV12-4 and TRBJ1-5; no definite D call. Trimming left V 6 bases short and J 7 bases short, with 13 bases between. CDR3 size: 13 residues. For the CDR3, the DNA is TGTGCCAGCAGCGTAGAGGTCGCCCAGCCCCAGCATTTT. As protein: CASSVEVAQPQHF.